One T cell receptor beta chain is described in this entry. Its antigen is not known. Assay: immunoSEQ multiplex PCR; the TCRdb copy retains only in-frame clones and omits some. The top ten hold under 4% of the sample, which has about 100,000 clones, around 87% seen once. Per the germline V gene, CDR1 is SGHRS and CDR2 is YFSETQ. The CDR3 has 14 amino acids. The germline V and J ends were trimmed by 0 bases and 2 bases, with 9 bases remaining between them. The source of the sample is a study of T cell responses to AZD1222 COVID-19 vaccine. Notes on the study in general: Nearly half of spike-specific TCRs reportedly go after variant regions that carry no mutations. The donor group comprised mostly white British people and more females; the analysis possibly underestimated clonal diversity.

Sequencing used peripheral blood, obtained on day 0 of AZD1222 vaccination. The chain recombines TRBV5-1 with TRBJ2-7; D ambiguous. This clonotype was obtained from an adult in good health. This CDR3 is CASSLGYHAYEQYF. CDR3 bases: TGCGCCAGCAGCTTGGGCTACCATGCCTACGAGCAGTACTTC.